These 22 T cell receptor beta chains were all obtained from the same sample, sequenced in a study of fetal regulatory T cell absence and autoimmunity (dated by TCRdb to the late 2010s). Receptors were amplified or captured by the immunoSEQ multiplex PCR assay. What TCRdb holds here is the immuneACCESS table cut down to in-frame rearrangements. Part of the clones is not present; checked against another copy, under half of the missing clones reflect an unresolved V gene, and the others are unexplained. The sample data list about 95,000 clones, and roughly 70% of these were observed just once. Jointly, the top ten make up roughly 2% of the sample. The sample consisted of pancreas tissue. These receptors all stem from a male donor with IPEX syndrome.

J is TRBJ2-1 and V is TRBV7-2; 8 bases line up with TRBD1. The CDR3 has 17 residues. The V segment lost 5 bases and the J segment 0 bases; nucleotides outside the gene matches: 9. From germline, CDR1 is SGHTA and CDR2 FQGNSA. CDR3 amino acids: CASSEPQGEVSYNEQFF. Here the CDR3 DNA reads TGTGCCAGCAGCGAACCACAGGGGGAGGTCTCCTACAATGAGCAGTTCTTC.

The J gene is TRBJ2-7, the V gene TRBV7-6; weak D call: TRBD2 (6 bases). V was trimmed by 1 base and J by 0 bases, leaving 13 bases between them. Germline V CDR1 and CDR2: SGHVS, FNYEAQ. The CDR3 sequence is 16 residues long. This CDR3 is CASSLGPGSGSYEQYF. Written as DNA, the CDR3 is TGTGCCAGCAGCTTAGGTCCGGGTAGCGGCTCCTACGAGCAGTACTTC.

V gene TRBV27 combines with J gene TRBJ2-3; D not resolved. Trimming took 0 bases from V and 2 from J, leaving 6 bases between them. The germline V gene encodes CDR1 MNHEY and CDR2 SMNVEV (reference sequence). This CDR3 contains 14 residues. The CDR3 DNA follows: TGTGCCAGCAGTTTATCCTACTCCACAGATACGCAGTATTTT. Its translation is CASSLSYSTDTQYF.

By its share, this clone is medium-sized (0.01 to 0.1%). The CDR3 loop is CASSPGQGNEKLFF. DNA of the CDR3: TGTGCCAGCAGCCCGGGACAGGGGAATGAAAAACTGTTTTTT. V usage is TRBV9 and J usage is TRBJ1-4; 10 bases fit TRBD1. CDR1 is SGDLS and CDR2 is YYNGEE in the germline V gene. Trimming removed 4 bases from V and 5 bases from J; junction bases left unmatched: 2. This CDR3 contains 14 residues. Using reference TRBV9 and TRBJ1-4 for the parts outside the CDR3, the full variable domain is DSGVTQTPKHLITATGQRVTLRCSPRSGDLSVYWYQQSLDQGLQFLIQYYNGEERAKGNILERFSAQQFPDLHSELNLSSLELGDSALYFCASSPGQGNEKLFFGSGTQLSVL.

The rearrangement links TRBV6-6 to TRBJ2-3; possible D gene TRBD1, 5 bases. The CDR3 is made up of 14 amino acids. V was cut by 3 bases and J by 0 bases, with 7 bases left in between. Germline assignment: CDR1 MNHNY and CDR2 SVGAGI (reference sequence). The CDR3 coding sequence is TGTGCCAGCAGTTATCAGGGTAGCACAGATACGCAGTATTTT. It codes for CASSYQGSTDTQYF.

V is TRBV7-9 and J is TRBJ1-3, with 8 bases fitting TRBD1. CDR1 is SEHNR, CDR2 FQNEAQ, per germline (reference sequence). V was pared by 5 bases and J by 2 bases, with 11 bases of the junction left unmatched. The CDR3 loop spans 17 amino acids. DNA for the CDR3: TGTGCCAGCAGCCCGAGCCAGGACAGGGAGGCTGGAAACACCATATATTTT. Protein: CASSPSQDREAGNTIYF. The whole variable domain, remainder taken from reference TRBV7-9 and TRBJ1-3, is DTGVSQNPRHKITKRGQNVTFRCDPISEHNRLYWYRQTLGQGPEFLTYFQNEAQLEKSRLLSDRFSAERPKGSFSTLEIQRTEQGDSAMYLCASSPSQDREAGNTIYFGEGSWLTVV.

V usage is TRBV12-5 and J usage is TRBJ2-7, with D possibly matching TRBD2 (6 bases). The germline V gene encodes CDR1 LGHNT and CDR2 FRNRAP. The V and J ends lost 3 bases and 3 bases respectively, with 21 bases between them. The CDR3 is made up of 17 amino acids. The DNA of the CDR3 is TGTGCTAGTGGTTTCCCTGCCGGGAGTCCGGTGGACTACGAGCAGTACTTC. It specifies CASGFPAGSPVDYEQYF. Combining the CDR3 with reference TRBV12-5 and TRBJ2-7 gives the whole variable domain DARVTQTPRHKVTEMGQEVTMRCQPILGHNTVFWYRQTMMQGLELLAYFRNRAPLDDSGMPKDRFSAEMPDATLATLKIQPSEPRDSAVYFCASGFPAGSPVDYEQYFGPGTRLTVT.

The genes are TRBV5-1 and TRBJ2-1, with 8 bases fitting TRBD2. Trimming removed 0 bases from V and 8 bases from J; junction bases left unmatched: 7. The CDR3 is 15 amino acids. Germline V gene lookup returns CDR1 SGHRS and CDR2 YFSETQ. For the CDR3, the DNA is TGCGCCAGCAGCTTGGGGACTAGCAAGTGGGATGAGCAGTTCTTC. It encodes CASSLGTSKWDEQFF.

The V and J genes are TRBV2 and TRBJ1-4; 10 bases map to TRBD1. Germline V gene sequence: CDR1 SNHLY, CDR2 FYNNEI. V lost 6 bases, J lost 3 bases, and 10 bases stayed unmatched. The CDR3 totals 17 residues. CDR3 sequence reads: CASSSGTGALANEKLFF. DNA of the CDR3: TGTGCCAGCAGCTCCGGGACAGGGGCGCTAGCTAATGAAAAACTGTTTTTT.

V is TRBV10-3 and J is TRBJ2-1; TRBD1 aligns across 8 bases. V trimming: 10 bases; J trimming: 0 bases; junction bases outside the gene matches: 11. The germline V gene encodes CDR1 ENHRY and CDR2 SYGVKD. This CDR3 region has 16 residues. DNA of the CDR3: TGTGCCACCCTCAAAACCGGGACAGGCTCCTACAATGAGCAGTTCTTC. Its translation: CATLKTGTGSYNEQFF.

The V gene is TRBV13, the J gene TRBJ2-7; TRBD2 matches at 12 bases. The V and J ends lost 5 bases and 1 base, in that order; junction bases with no gene match: 9. CDR3 size: 17 residues. Germline V gene sequence: CDR1 PRHDT, CDR2 FYEKMQ (reference sequence). CDR3 in amino acids: CASSVRTTSGGSYEQYF. As DNA, the CDR3 is TGTGCCAGCAGCGTTAGGACGACTAGCGGGGGATCCTACGAGCAGTACTTC.

The chain is built from TRBV2 and TRBJ2-4; 8 nucleotides agree with TRBD1. In germline, CDR1 is SNHLY, CDR2 FYNNEI. The CDR3 is 16 residues long. V gave up 4 bases and J gave up 6 bases; unmatched junction bases: 11. This chain's CDR3 is CASSVSPGGVRNIQYF. The CDR3 coding sequence is TGTGCCAGCAGTGTAAGTCCAGGGGGCGTCAGAAACATTCAGTACTTC.

This clone appeared a few times. The chain combines TRBV7-8 with TRBJ1-4; D is ambiguous. CDR3 length: 16 amino acids. Germline lookup yields CDR1 SGHVS and CDR2 FQNEAQ. Trimming pared 0 bases from V and 4 bases from J, leaving 12 bases between. The CDR3 DNA sequence: TGTGCCAGCAGCTTAGCCGTAAGGACCGTTAATGAAAAACTGTTTTTT. This gives the protein CASSLAVRTVNEKLFF.

J is TRBJ1-2 and V is TRBV7-6; tentative D call: TRBD1 (6 bases). The V end lost 2 bases, the J end lost 3 bases, and 7 bases lay between the germline ends. The CDR3 is 13 amino acids. Germline CDR1 is SGHVS and CDR2 is FNYEAQ. The CDR3 nucleotides read TGTGCCAGCAGCTTATACAGGGACTATGGCTACACCTTC. Translation: CASSLYRDYGYTF.

This clone was counted at least ten times. This chain uses TRBV6-6 with TRBJ1-2; D ambiguous. Germline-derived CDR1 and CDR2 are MNHNY and SVGAGI (reference sequence). The CDR3 sequence is 15 residues long. Deletions cut 6 bases from V and 4 bases from J, with 18 bases between. CDR3 coding DNA: TGTGCCAGCAGCCAAGACGGGGAAGCGGGCTATGGCTACACCTTC. It is translated as CASSQDGEAGYGYTF.

The V call is TRBV13, the J call TRBJ2-3; D tentatively fits TRBD1 or TRBD2 (6 bases each). The germline V gene has CDR1 PRHDT and CDR2 FYEKMQ (reference sequence). This CDR3 spans 16 amino acids. V was clipped by 1 base and J by 1 base, with 12 bases between them. CDR3 protein: CASSLVVGGRTDTQYF. The CDR3 nucleotides are TGTGCCAGCAGCTTAGTGGTTGGGGGGCGCACAGATACGCAGTATTTT.

The chain has TRBV7-8 and TRBJ2-3; 8 bases are a match to TRBD2. J gave up 2 bases and V 3 bases, and 4 bases lay outside the gene matches. This CDR3 has 15 residues. Germline lookup yields CDR1 SGHVS and CDR2 FQNEAQ. In DNA form, the CDR3 reads TGTGCCAGCAGCTTGGACGGGAGGGTCACAGATACGCAGTATTTT. This codes for CASSLDGRVTDTQYF.

The chain is built from TRBV13 and TRBJ2-1; the D gene is possibly TRBD2 (7 bases). Germline lookup yields CDR1 PRHDT and CDR2 FYEKMQ (reference sequence). Trimming left V 5 bases short and J 4 bases short, with 18 bases between. The CDR3 is made up of 16 amino acids. The CDR3 region is CASSEWRGGLYNEQFF. The CDR3 region has the DNA TGTGCCAGCAGCGAATGGAGGGGGGGGTTGTACAATGAGCAGTTCTTC. The full variable domain, completed using reference TRBV13 and TRBJ2-1, is AAGVIQSPRHLIKEKRETATLKCYPIPRHDTVYWYQQGPGQDPQFLISFYEKMQSDKGSIPDRFSAQQFSDYHSELNMSSLELGDSALYFCASSEWRGGLYNEQFFGPGTRLTVL.

The chain joins TRBV19 to TRBJ1-4; 10 bases map to TRBD1. Germline V gene data show CDR1 as LNHDA and CDR2 as SQIVND (reference sequence). The CDR3 extends over 15 amino acids. With V trimmed by 7 bases and J by 3 bases, 5 bases remained unmatched. The CDR3, as DNA: TGTGCCAGTAAGAGACAGGGGGCGGCTAATGAAAAACTGTTTTTT. Translated, it gives CASKRQGAANEKLFF.

The rearrangement links TRBV10-3 to TRBJ2-7, with 8 bases that match TRBD2. Germline CDR1 and CDR2: ENHRY and SYGVKD. The CDR3 consists of 14 residues. With 7 bases clipped from V and 3 bases from J, the junction kept 8 bases outside the gene matches. CDR3 sequence reads: CAINAGTRGYEQYF. In nucleotides, the CDR3 is TGTGCCATCAATGCCGGGACTAGAGGCTACGAGCAGTACTTC.

This chain joins TRBV19 and TRBJ1-5, with D maybe TRBD1 (6 bases). This CDR3 comprises 16 residues. The V end was cut by 1 base, the J end by 4 bases, with 14 bases between. Germline V gene sequence: CDR1 LNHDA, CDR2 SQIVND (reference sequence). The CDR3 nucleotides read TGTGCCAGTAGTATAGGGTCAGGGGTAACGAATCAGCCCCAGCATTTT. This translates into CASSIGSGVTNQPQHF.

This clone appeared a single time. The chain uses TRBV5-1 and TRBJ2-2; the match to TRBD1 covers 8 bases. The CDR3 loop spans 15 amino acids. After removal of 1 base from V and 4 bases from J, the junction contained 3 bases not matched to a gene. Per the germline V gene, CDR1 is SGHRS and CDR2 is YFSETQ. CDR3 in amino acids: CASSLKTGGTGELFF. Here the CDR3 DNA reads TGCGCCAGCAGCTTGAAAACAGGGGGCACCGGGGAGCTGTTTTTT.